This entry lists 19 T cell receptor beta chains sequenced from one sample in a study of T cell responses to AZD1222 COVID-19 vaccine. The assay was immunoSEQ multiplex PCR, and TCRdb's table has in-frame clones only and misses some. The table includes about 160,000 clones, about nine tenths detected once. The source was peripheral blood, collected 28 days after the second AZD1222 dose. The source of these receptors is an adult who received the AZD1222 COVID-19 vaccine.

This chain uses TRBV18 with TRBJ1-1, with TRBD1 as a possible D gene (5 bases). This CDR3 is 14 amino acids long. CDR1 and CDR2 from the germline V gene are KGHSH and LQKENI. Trimming took off 3 bases at V and 4 bases at J, with 12 bases between the two ends. The CDR3, as DNA: TGTGCCAGCTCACCCAACGGGGGTCCCACTGAAGCTTTCTTT. Its translation: CASSPNGGPTEAFF.

The chain couples TRBV7-9 to TRBJ1-1; D is unclear. Germline values: CDR1 SEHNR, CDR2 FQNEAQ (reference sequence). The CDR3 consists of 11 residues. Trimming stripped 5 bases from V and 8 bases from J, with 9 bases between. CDR3 bases: TGTGCCAGCAGCCGTCAGGTGGAAGCTTTCTTT. It codes for CASSRQVEAFF.

This clone was seen a single time. V gene TRBV7-2 combines with J gene TRBJ1-2; D is unclear. The germline V gene has CDR1 SGHTA and CDR2 FQGNSA. The CDR3 runs 14 residues. V dropped 1 base and J dropped 3 bases, with 9 bases sitting between them. The CDR3 DNA is TGTGCCAGCAGCTTAGGGGAGGTAGACTATGGCTACACCTTC. It translates to CASSLGEVDYGYTF.

CDR3: CASSPGQGAANEKLFF. In DNA, the CDR3 is TGCGCCAGCAGCCCGGGGCAAGGGGCGGCTAATGAAAAACTGTTTTTT. V gene TRBV4-3 combines with J gene TRBJ1-4; D may be TRBD1 (5 bases). Germline loops: CDR1 LGHNA, CDR2 YSLEER. Trimming shortened V by 4 bases and J by 3 bases, and 15 bases separated the two germline ends. The CDR3 is made up of 16 amino acids.

The chain carries TRBV5-6 and TRBJ1-1, with D tentatively TRBD1 (6 bases). The germline V and J ends were trimmed by 0 bases and 11 bases, with 20 bases remaining between them. The CDR3 totals 15 residues. The germline V gene encodes CDR1 SGHDT and CDR2 YYEEEE. In nucleotides, the CDR3 is TGTGCCAGCAGCTTGGACCCTTTCATCAGGGGTGGGGCTTTCTTT. This sequence encodes CASSLDPFIRGGAFF.

This clone was picked up a small number of times. The rearrangement links TRBV10-3 to TRBJ2-1; 11 positions agree with TRBD2. CDR3 length: 16 amino acids. Germline V gene lookup returns CDR1 ENHRY and CDR2 SYGVKD. The trim removed 2 bases at V and 0 bases at J, leaving 0 bases unmatched. In DNA form, the CDR3 reads TGTGCCATCAGTGAGACTAGCGGGAGCTCCTACAATGAGCAGTTCTTC. It codes for CAISETSGSSYNEQFF.

This CDR3 reads CSVGGGETQYF. The CDR3 nucleotides are TGCAGCGTTGGCGGGGGCGAGACCCAGTACTTC. The chain carries TRBV29-1 and TRBJ2-5; weak D call: TRBD2 (7 bases). Trimming took off 4 bases at V and 5 bases at J, with 8 bases between the two ends. Germline-derived CDR1 and CDR2 are SQVTM and ANQGSEA. This CDR3 is built from 11 residues.

This clone was seen only a few times. The chain has TRBV27 and TRBJ2-2; D might be TRBD1 or TRBD2, each matching 6 bases. Germline V CDR1 and CDR2: MNHEY, SMNVEV (reference sequence). Trimming took off 8 bases at V and 4 bases at J, with 20 bases between the two ends. The CDR3 runs to 16 residues. The CDR3 region is CASPRRGVSSTGELFF. DNA of the CDR3: TGTGCCAGCCCCCGTAGGGGGGTTTCTTCCACCGGGGAGCTGTTTTTT.

The rearrangement uses TRBV2 and TRBJ1-1; no clear D. This CDR3 is 11 amino acids long. V gave up 6 bases and J gave up 2 bases, with 4 bases separating them. CDR1 and CDR2 from the germline V gene are SNHLY and FYNNEI. Written as DNA, the CDR3 is TGTGCCAGCAGCGTTAACACTGAAGCTTTCTTT. It yields the protein CASSVNTEAFF.

This clone was counted once. The chain recombines TRBV7-2 with TRBJ2-7; possible D gene TRBD1, 5 bases. Trimming cost V 1 base and J 2 bases, with 12 bases left between them. From germline, CDR1 is SGHTA and CDR2 FQGNSA. The CDR3 is made up of 15 amino acids. The CDR3, as DNA: TGTGCCAGCAGCTTAGTACCCAGGGATCCCTACGAGCAGTACTTC. Its translation: CASSLVPRDPYEQYF.

The CDR3 spells CASKGRVAIGYGYTF. CDR3 DNA sequence: TGTGCCAGTAAGGGGAGAGTCGCAATCGGTTATGGCTACACCTTC. The chain employs TRBV19 and TRBJ1-2; tentative D call: TRBD1 (5 bases). Germline-derived CDR1 and CDR2 are LNHDA and SQIVND (reference sequence). V lost 7 bases to trimming and J lost 5 bases, with 20 bases between them. The CDR3 spans 15 residues.

The chain has TRBV7-9 and TRBJ2-1; 7 positions agree with TRBD1. The CDR3 runs 14 residues. Germline V lookup: CDR1 SEHNR, CDR2 FQNEAQ (reference sequence). The J segment lost 0 bases and the V segment lost 10 bases, leaving 6 bases of the junction unmatched. The CDR3 DNA follows: TGTGCCATCCTAGGGGGCGCCTCCTACAATGAGCAGTTCTTC. Translation: CAILGGASYNEQFF.

The chain joins TRBV5-1 to TRBJ2-5, with 11 bases matching TRBD2. Germline CDR1 SGHRS, CDR2 YFSETQ. CDR3 size: 16 residues. V lost 4 bases and J lost 3; bases outside the gene matches: 8. The CDR3 here is CASSPGATSGEETQYF. The CDR3 nucleotides read TGCGCCAGCAGCCCCGGAGCGACTAGCGGGGAAGAGACCCAGTACTTC.

The J gene is TRBJ2-3, the V gene TRBV4-1, with 13 bases identical to TRBD2. The CDR3 covers 18 residues. J lost 0 bases, V lost 0 bases, and 3 bases had no gene match. Germline CDR1 reads MGHRA; CDR2 reads YSYEKL. CDR3 DNA sequence: TGCGCCAGCAGCCAAGATGGACTAGCGGGGGCTAGCACAGATACGCAGTATTTT. Translated: CASSQDGLAGASTDTQYF.

The chain combines TRBV11-3 with TRBJ2-1; perhaps TRBD1 as D (5 bases). This CDR3 region has 15 residues. The germline CDR1 and CDR2 sequences are SGHNT and YENEEA. Trimming stripped 5 bases from V and 0 bases from J, with 11 bases between. CDR3 residues: CASSPGINSYNEQFF. CDR3 coding DNA: TGTGCCAGCAGCCCAGGGATAAACTCCTACAATGAGCAGTTCTTC.

The chain employs TRBV14 and TRBJ2-2; D unresolved. Trimming left V 0 bases short and J 5 bases short, with 13 bases between. This CDR3 contains 16 residues. In germline, CDR1 is SGHDN, CDR2 FVKESK. CDR3 bases: TGTGCCAGCAGCCAAGATCGGGTAGTGAAAACCGGGGAGCTGTTTTTT. Its translation is CASSQDRVVKTGELFF.

This clone was observed a single time. This chain connects TRBV6-5 to TRBJ2-7; D is unclear. V shed 7 bases and J shed 0 bases, with 13 bases lying between them. The germline gives CDR1 MNHEY, CDR2 SVGAGI. The CDR3 runs 14 residues. The CDR3: CASTGRWSSYEQYF. The DNA of the CDR3 is TGTGCCAGCACCGGAAGGTGGAGCTCCTACGAGCAGTACTTC.

V usage is TRBV4-1 and J usage is TRBJ1-1, with TRBD1 identical over 7 bases. The CDR3 totals 14 residues. CDR1 is MGHRA and CDR2 is YSYEKL in the germline V gene. V dropped 6 bases and J dropped 4; count of bases not matched to a gene: 8. The CDR3 sequence: CASRQTGLSTEAFF. DNA for the CDR3: TGCGCCAGCAGACAGACAGGGTTGAGCACTGAAGCTTTCTTT.

The CDR3 DNA reads as TGCAGCGGCAGAGCCCTATACACAGATACGCAGTATTTT. Its protein product is CSGRALYTDTQYF. The V call is TRBV29-1, the J call TRBJ2-3, with no clear D. Germline-derived CDR1 and CDR2 are SQVTM and ANQGSEA. This CDR3 has 13 residues. The ends were cut back, 7 bases at V and 2 bases at J, with 13 bases in the middle.